The T cell receptor beta chain described here comes from a study of cytomegalovirus exposure and HLA in healthy donors. At the level of the study: An analysis done earlier identified around 100 million unique TCR beta sequences from around 180 million T cells. Ancestry clustering placed about 80% of more than 350 genotyped donors in the Caucasian-associated cluster.

Concerning this clone: Antigen specificity is unknown.

With 60 Vbeta and 13 Jbeta primers, the PCR was carried out. The data were produced by immunoSEQ multiplex PCR, yet TCRdb's version contains in-frame clones alone and is incomplete. Among 150,000 to 200,000 clones listed, over 70% were seen once. Study-level results: A prior analysis recorded that most TCR beta V segments were productive about 87% or about 30% of the time. Diagnosis of cytomegalovirus status made by the classifier reportedly showed high specificity and sensitivity.

The sequencing input was PBMCs. This sequence was found in a woman aged 40 to 50 in good health and CMV-seropositive.

CDR3 protein: CAWRAEVFPESPLHF. The CDR3 DNA reads as TGTGCCTGGAGAGCGGAGGTGTTTCCTGAATCACCCCTCCACTTT. The chain is built from TRBV30 and TRBJ1-6; D is unresolved. CDR1 and CDR2 (germline): GTSNPN, SVGIG (reference sequence). The CDR3 contains 15 residues. V lost 3 bases, J lost 10 bases, and 19 bases lay in between.